What follows are 5 T cell receptor beta chains derived from one specimen sequenced in a study of T cell responses to AZD1222 COVID-19 vaccine. Sequenced by immunoSEQ multiplex PCR; TCRdb stores in-frame clones only, minus some. The sample holds about 130,000 clones; around 87% are singletons and the top ten take less than 11%. The sample was peripheral blood, taken on day 0 of AZD1222 vaccination. The source is an adult in good health.

In its sample, this clone was seen a few times. This sequence joins TRBV29-1 and TRBJ1-1, with D perhaps matching TRBD1 (5 bases). Germline CDR1 reads SQVTM; CDR2 reads ANQGSEA. Deletions cut 4 bases from V and 1 base from J, with 13 bases between. The CDR3 has 14 residues. The CDR3 protein is CSVGTRTTNTEAFF. CDR3 nucleotides: TGCAGCGTTGGAACGCGGACAACGAACACTGAAGCTTTCTTT.

As concerns this clone: One end of the junction varies from germline; a read error may be responsible. The genes are TRBV7-7 and TRBJ1-6, with D perhaps TRBD1 (6 bases). This CDR3 has 14 amino acids. CDR1 is SSHAT and CDR2 is FNYEAQ in the germline V gene (reference sequence). CDR3 residues: CASSLGQNNSPLHF. DNA of the CDR3: TGTGCTAGCAGCTTAGGACAGAATAATTCACCCCTCCACTTT.

The gene calls are TRBV19 and TRBJ1-2, with 7 bases that match TRBD1. The CDR3 length is 14 residues. Looked up from germline, CDR1 is LNHDA and CDR2 is SQIVND (reference sequence). The V and J ends lost 2 bases and 6 bases, in that order; junction bases with no gene match: 6. The CDR3 bases are TGTGCCAGTAGTATAATTGGGAGGGGGCATGGCTACACCTTC. Its protein product is CASSIIGRGHGYTF. Based on the CDR3 plus reference TRBV19 and TRBJ1-2, the full variable domain is DGGITQSPKYLFRKEGQNVTLSCEQNLNHDAMYWYRQDPGQGLRLIYYSQIVNDFQKGDIAEGYSVSREKKESFPLTVTSAQKNPTAFYLCASSIIGRGHGYTFGSGTRLTVV.

This clone was seen more than once but under ten times. This rearrangement joins TRBV30 to TRBJ2-1, with 10 bases matching TRBD1. Germline V gene data show CDR1 as GTSNPN and CDR2 as SVGIG (reference sequence). The CDR3 extends over 17 amino acids. The V gene end was trimmed by 5 bases and the J gene end by 0 bases; junction bases not matched to a gene: 10. CDR3 region: CAWVGQGKKSSYNEQFF. The CDR3 DNA is TGTGCCTGGGTGGGACAGGGGAAAAAAAGCTCCTACAATGAGCAGTTCTTC.

V and J are TRBV19 and TRBJ1-5, with D possibly TRBD1 on 6 matching bases. Germline assignment: CDR1 LNHDA and CDR2 SQIVND (reference sequence). The ends were cut back, 5 bases at V and 3 bases at J, with 11 bases in the middle. The CDR3 has 14 residues. CDR3 sequence: CASSPRDTNQPQHF. CDR3 bases: TGTGCCAGTAGTCCCCGGGACACCAATCAGCCCCAGCATTTT.